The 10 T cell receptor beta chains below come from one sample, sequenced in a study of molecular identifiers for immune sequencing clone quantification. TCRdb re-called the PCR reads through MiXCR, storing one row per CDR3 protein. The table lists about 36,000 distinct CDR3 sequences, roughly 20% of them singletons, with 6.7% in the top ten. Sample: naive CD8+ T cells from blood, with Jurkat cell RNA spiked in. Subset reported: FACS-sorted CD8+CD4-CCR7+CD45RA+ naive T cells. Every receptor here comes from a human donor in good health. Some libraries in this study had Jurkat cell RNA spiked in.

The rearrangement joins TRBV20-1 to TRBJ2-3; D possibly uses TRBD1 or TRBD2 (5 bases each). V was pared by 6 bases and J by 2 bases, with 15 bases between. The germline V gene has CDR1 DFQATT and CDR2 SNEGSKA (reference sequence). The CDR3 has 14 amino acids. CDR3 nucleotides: TGCAGTGCCAGGGCACTAGAACCCACAGATACGCAGTATTTT. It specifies CSARALEPTDTQYF.

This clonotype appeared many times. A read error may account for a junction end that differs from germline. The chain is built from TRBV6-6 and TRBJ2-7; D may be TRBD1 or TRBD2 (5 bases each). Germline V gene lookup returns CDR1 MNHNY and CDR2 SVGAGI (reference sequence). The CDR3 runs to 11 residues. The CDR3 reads CASSYSGVQHF. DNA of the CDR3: TGTGCCAGCAGTTACTCGGGGGTGCAGCACTTC.

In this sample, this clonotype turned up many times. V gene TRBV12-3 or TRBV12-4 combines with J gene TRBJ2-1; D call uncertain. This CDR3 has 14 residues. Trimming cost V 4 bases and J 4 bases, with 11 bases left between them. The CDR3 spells CASSWEGQYNEQFF. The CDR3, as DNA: TGTGCCAGCAGTTGGGAAGGGCAGTACAATGAGCAGTTCTTC.

As DNA, the CDR3 is TGCGCCAGTGCTAGCGGAACCTACAATGAGCAGTTCTTC. It codes for CASASGTYNEQFF. The chain is built from TRBV5-1 and TRBJ2-1, with TRBD2 matching 7 bases. The length of the CDR3 is 13 residues. The junction had 4 bases not matched to a gene; V was cut back by 8 bases and J by 2 bases. The germline CDR1 and CDR2 sequences are SGHRS and YFSETQ.

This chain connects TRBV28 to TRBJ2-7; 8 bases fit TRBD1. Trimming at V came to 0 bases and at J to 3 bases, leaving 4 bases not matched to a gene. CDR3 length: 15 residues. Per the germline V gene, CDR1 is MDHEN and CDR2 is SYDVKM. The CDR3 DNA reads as TGTGCCAGCAGTTTATGGGGACAGGACCTCTACGAGCAGTACTTC. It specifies CASSLWGQDLYEQYF.

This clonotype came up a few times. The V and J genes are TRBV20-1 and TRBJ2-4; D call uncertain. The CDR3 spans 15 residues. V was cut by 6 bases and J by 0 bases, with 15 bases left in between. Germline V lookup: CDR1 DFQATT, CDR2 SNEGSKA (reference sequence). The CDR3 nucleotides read TGCAGTGCCCTTACAGAATTTATAGCCAAAAACATTCAGTACTTC. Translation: CSALTEFIAKNIQYF.

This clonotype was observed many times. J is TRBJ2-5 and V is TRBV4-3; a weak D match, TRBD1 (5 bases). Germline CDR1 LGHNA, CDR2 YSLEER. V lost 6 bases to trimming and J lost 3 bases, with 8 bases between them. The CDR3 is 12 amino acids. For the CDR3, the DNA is TGCGCCAGCAGGGGGCAGAAAGAGACCCAGTACTTC. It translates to CASRGQKETQYF.

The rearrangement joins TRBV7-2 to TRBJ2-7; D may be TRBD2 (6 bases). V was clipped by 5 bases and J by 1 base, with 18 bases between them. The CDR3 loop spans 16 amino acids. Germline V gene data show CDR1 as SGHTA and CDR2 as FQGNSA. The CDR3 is CASSASGGTASYEQYF. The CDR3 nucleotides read TGTGCCAGCAGCGCCTCTGGGGGGACGGCTTCCTACGAGCAGTACTTC.

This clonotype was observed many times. The CDR3 region is CASSPPDRGNEQYF. CDR3 coding DNA: TGTGCCAGCAGCCCCCCGGACAGGGGGAACGAGCAGTACTTC. J is TRBJ2-7 and V is TRBV14; 10 nucleotides agree with TRBD1. Germline V gene sequence: CDR1 SGHDN, CDR2 FVKESK. V trimming: 4 bases; J trimming: 5 bases; junction bases outside the gene matches: 5. The CDR3 sequence is 14 residues long.

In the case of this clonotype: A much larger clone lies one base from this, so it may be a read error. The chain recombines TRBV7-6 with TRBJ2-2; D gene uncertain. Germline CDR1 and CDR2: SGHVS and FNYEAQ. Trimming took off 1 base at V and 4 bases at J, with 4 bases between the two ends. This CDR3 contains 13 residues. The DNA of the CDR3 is TGTGCCAGCAGCTTAGGGAGCACCGGGGAGCTGTTTTTT. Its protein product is CASSLGSTGELFF.